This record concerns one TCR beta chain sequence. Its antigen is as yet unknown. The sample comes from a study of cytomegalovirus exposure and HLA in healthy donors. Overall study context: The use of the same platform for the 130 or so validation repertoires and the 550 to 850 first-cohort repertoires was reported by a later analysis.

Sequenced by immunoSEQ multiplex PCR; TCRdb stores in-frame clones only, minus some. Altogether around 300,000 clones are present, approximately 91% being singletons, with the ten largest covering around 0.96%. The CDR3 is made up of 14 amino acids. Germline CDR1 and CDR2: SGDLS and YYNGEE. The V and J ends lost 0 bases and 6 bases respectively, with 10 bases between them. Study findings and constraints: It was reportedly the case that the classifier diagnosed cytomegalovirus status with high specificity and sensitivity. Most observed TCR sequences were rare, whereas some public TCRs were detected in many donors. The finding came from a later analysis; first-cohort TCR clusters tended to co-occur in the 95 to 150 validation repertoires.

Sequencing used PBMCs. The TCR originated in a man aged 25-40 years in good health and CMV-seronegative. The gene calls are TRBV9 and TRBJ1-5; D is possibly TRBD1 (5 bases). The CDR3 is CASSVEGEVQPQHF. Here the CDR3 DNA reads TGTGCCAGCAGCGTAGAAGGGGAGGTTCAGCCCCAGCATTTT. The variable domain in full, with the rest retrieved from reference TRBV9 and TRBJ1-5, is DSGVTQTPKHLITATGQRVTLRCSPRSGDLSVYWYQQSLDQGLQFLIQYYNGEERAKGNILERFSAQQFPDLHSELNLSSLELGDSALYFCASSVEGEVQPQHFGDGTRLSIL.